Listed here are 10 T cell receptor beta chains from one sample, sequenced in a study of shared clonotypes between healthy human individuals. Sequencing used immunoSEQ multiplex PCR; TCRdb keeps in-frame clones, though not all of them. Among approximately 590,000 clones, 95% to 96% were seen once, and the ten largest hold around 0.11%. Cells designated naive CD8 were CD45RO-negative and were positively selected for CCR7, with terminally differentiated effector memory CD45RA+ cells excluded. The sequencing sample was made of naive CD8+ T cells sorted from blood. The receptors were gathered from a woman in her twenties or thirties in good health.

The chain is built from TRBV16 and TRBJ2-7; D unclear. The germline CDR1 and CDR2 sequences are KGHSY and FQNENV. Trimming pared 5 bases from V and 2 bases from J, leaving 10 bases between. The CDR3 is made up of 13 amino acids. The CDR3 spells CASSSSLAYEQYF. The DNA for the CDR3 is TGTGCCAGCAGCTCCAGCCTGGCCTACGAGCAGTACTTC.

This clone has a handful of counts. The rearrangement uses TRBV30 and TRBJ1-1, with D possibly matching TRBD1 (5 bases). The CDR3 has 13 amino acids. Germline V gives CDR1 GTSNPN, CDR2 SVGIG (reference sequence). V lost 5 bases and J lost 1, with 11 bases in between. The CDR3 nucleotides read TGTGCCTGGGGGATAGGGGCGAACACTGAAGCTTTCTTT. This gives the protein CAWGIGANTEAFF.

The rearrangement joins TRBV27 to TRBJ1-1, with 8 bases that match TRBD1. This CDR3 has 14 residues. After removal of 4 bases from V and 7 bases from J, the junction contained 8 bases not matched to a gene. CDR1 and CDR2 from the germline V gene are MNHEY and SMNVEV (reference sequence). The CDR3 reads CASSSETGVVEAFF. CDR3 in DNA: TGTGCCAGCAGTTCGGAGACAGGGGTTGTTGAAGCTTTCTTT.

Concerning this clone: The sample holds other DNA sequences that translate to the same CDR3. The rearrangement joins TRBV6-5 to TRBJ1-6; D gene uncertain. Germline V gene sequence: CDR1 MNHEY, CDR2 SVGAGI. The germline V and J ends were trimmed by 2 bases and 7 bases, with 6 bases remaining between them. CDR3 length: 13 residues. This CDR3 is CASSYVGNSPLHF. The CDR3 region has the DNA TGTGCCAGCAGTTACGTGGGAAATTCACCCCTCCACTTT.

The count of this clone is one. The chain carries TRBV29-1 and TRBJ1-4; weak D call: TRBD1 (6 bases). The germline gives CDR1 SQVTM, CDR2 ANQGSEA. V shed 4 bases and J shed 10 bases, with 10 bases lying between them. The CDR3 spans 11 residues. The CDR3 is CSVVGAGKLFF. As DNA, the CDR3 is TGCAGCGTTGTGGGGGCGGGAAAACTGTTTTTT.

The genes are TRBV28 and TRBJ1-2; D is unclear. CDR1 is MDHEN and CDR2 is SYDVKM in the germline V gene. This CDR3 contains 13 residues. The V gene lost 6 bases and the J gene lost 4 bases, with 12 bases spanning the gap. CDR3 protein: CASSPDGSYGYTF. CDR3 DNA sequence: TGTGCCAGCAGCCCCGACGGTAGCTATGGCTACACCTTC.

The chain combines TRBV5-4 with TRBJ1-1; D ambiguous. CDR3 length: 14 amino acids. V lost 5 bases, J lost 1 base, and 12 bases lay in between. Germline values: CDR1 SGHNT, CDR2 YYREEE (reference sequence). Here the CDR3 reads CASRAEHQNTEAFF. CDR3 coding DNA: TGTGCCAGCAGGGCAGAGCACCAGAACACTGAAGCTTTCTTT.

The genes are TRBV19 and TRBJ2-7; unclear D gene. V lost 6 bases and J 2 bases, leaving 8 bases between the germline ends. Germline loops: CDR1 LNHDA, CDR2 SQIVND (reference sequence). This CDR3 is built from 12 residues. Written as DNA, the CDR3 is TGTGCCAGTAGCCAGTTACCCTACGAGCAGTACTTC. Amino acid sequence: CASSQLPYEQYF.

The chain combines TRBV9 with TRBJ2-5; no clear D gene. The J call is uncertain, as TRBJ2-7 better fits the DNA end. CDR3 length: 14 residues. Germline V lookup: CDR1 SGDLS, CDR2 YYNGEE. CDR3 DNA: TGTGCCAGCAGCGTAGGGGGTTCGGACTACGAGCAGTACTTC. Translated, it gives CASSVGGSDYEQYF.

Details on this clone: Other nucleotide sequences from this sample produce the same CDR3. The chain has TRBV28 and TRBJ2-3; D might be TRBD2 (5 bases). V lost 2 bases and J 5 bases, leaving 11 bases between the germline ends. The CDR3 is made up of 14 amino acids. Germline V gives CDR1 MDHEN, CDR2 SYDVKM. The DNA for the CDR3 is TGTGCCAGCAGTTTAGTGGGAGCAGGAGATACGCAGTATTTT. Translation: CASSLVGAGDTQYF.